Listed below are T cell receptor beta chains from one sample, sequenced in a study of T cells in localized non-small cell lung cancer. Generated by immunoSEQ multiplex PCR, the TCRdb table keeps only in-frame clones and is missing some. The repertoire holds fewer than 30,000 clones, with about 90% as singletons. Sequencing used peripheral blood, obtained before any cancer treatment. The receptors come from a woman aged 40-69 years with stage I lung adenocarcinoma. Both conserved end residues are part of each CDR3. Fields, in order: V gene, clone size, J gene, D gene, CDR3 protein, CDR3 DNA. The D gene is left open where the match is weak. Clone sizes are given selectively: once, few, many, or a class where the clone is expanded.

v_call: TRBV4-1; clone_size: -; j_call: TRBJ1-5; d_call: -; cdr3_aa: CASSYGPRQPQHF; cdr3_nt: TGCGCCAGCAGCTATGGACCAAGGCAGCCCCAGCATTTT
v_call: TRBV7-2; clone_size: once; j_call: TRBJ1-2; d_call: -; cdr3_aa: CASSLADSRFGYTF; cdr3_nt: TGTGCCAGCAGCTTAGCCGATTCCCGCTTTGGCTACACCTTC
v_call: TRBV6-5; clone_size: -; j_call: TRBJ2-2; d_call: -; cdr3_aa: CASSRRDTGELFF; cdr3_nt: TGTGCCAGCAGTCGTAGGGACACCGGGGAGCTGTTTTTT
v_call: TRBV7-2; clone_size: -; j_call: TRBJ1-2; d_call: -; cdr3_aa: CASSLVAFGYGYTF; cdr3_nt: TGTGCCAGCAGCTTAGTGGCTTTTGGGTATGGCTACACCTTC
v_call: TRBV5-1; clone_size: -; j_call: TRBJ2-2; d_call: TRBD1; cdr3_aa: CASSGGTGDTGELFF; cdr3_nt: TGCGCCAGCAGCGGTGGGACAGGGGACACCGGGGAGCTGTTTTTT
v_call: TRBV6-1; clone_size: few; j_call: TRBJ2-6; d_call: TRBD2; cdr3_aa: CASGGEGSGANVLTF; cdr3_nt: TGTGCCAGTGGAGGGGAGGGTTCTGGGGCCAACGTCCTGACTTTC
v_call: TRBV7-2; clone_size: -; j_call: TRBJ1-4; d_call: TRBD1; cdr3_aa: CASSLWGQGGGEKLFF; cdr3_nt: TGTGCCAGCAGCCTCTGGGGACAGGGTGGAGGTGAAAAACTGTTTTTT
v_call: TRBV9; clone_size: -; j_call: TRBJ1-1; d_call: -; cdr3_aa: CASSEAGLNTEAFF; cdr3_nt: TGTGCCAGCAGCGAGGCAGGGCTAAACACTGAAGCTTTCTTT
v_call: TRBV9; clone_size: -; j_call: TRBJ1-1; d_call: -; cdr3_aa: CASSPRDKNTEAFF; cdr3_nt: TGTGCCAGCAGCCCGCGGGACAAGAACACTGAAGCTTTCTTT
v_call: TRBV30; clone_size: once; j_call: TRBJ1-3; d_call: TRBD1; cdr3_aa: CAWSPQTGGASGNTIYF; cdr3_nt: TGTGCCTGGAGTCCCCAGACAGGGGGAGCCTCTGGAAACACCATATATTTT
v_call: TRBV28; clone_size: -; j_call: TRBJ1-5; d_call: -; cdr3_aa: CASTSRIGNQPQHF; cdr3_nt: TGTGCCAGCACTTCGAGGATCGGCAATCAGCCCCAGCATTTT
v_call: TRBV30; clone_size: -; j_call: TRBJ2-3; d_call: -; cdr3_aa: CAWTGRPTDTQYF; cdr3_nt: TGTGCCTGGACAGGGCGACCCACAGATACGCAGTATTTT
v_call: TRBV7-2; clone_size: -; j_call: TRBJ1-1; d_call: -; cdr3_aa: CASRPSGFMDTEAFF; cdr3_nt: TGTGCCAGCAGGCCCTCAGGGTTTATGGACACTGAAGCTTTCTTT
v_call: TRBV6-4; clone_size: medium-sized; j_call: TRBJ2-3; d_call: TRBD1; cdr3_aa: CASSDGTGGTDTQYF; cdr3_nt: TGTGCCAGCAGTGACGGGACAGGGGGCACAGATACGCAGTATTTT
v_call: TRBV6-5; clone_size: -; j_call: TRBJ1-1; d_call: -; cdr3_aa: CATSNRDRKNTEAFF; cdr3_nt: TGTGCCACCTCCAACCGGGACCGTAAAAACACTGAAGCTTTCTTT
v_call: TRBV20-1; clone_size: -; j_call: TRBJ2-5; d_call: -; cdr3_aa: CSASAQETQYF; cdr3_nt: TGCAGTGCTAGTGCCCAAGAGACCCAGTACTTC
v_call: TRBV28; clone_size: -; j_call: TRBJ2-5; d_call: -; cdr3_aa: CASTLQREIRETQYF; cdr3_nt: TGTGCCAGCACCCTCCAAAGGGAGATAAGAGAGACCCAGTACTTC
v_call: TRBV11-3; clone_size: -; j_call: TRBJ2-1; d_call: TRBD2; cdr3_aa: CASSYESTSGSSYNEQFF; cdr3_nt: TGTGCCAGCAGCTACGAAAGTACTAGCGGGAGCTCCTACAATGAGCAGTTCTTC
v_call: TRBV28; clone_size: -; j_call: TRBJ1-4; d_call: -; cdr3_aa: CASSLWADTTNEKLFF; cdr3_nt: TGTGCCAGCAGTTTATGGGCAGACACAACTAATGAAAAACTGTTTTTT
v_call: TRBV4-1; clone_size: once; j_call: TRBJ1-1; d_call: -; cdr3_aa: CASSHAGRWGNTEAFF; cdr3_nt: TGCGCCAGCAGCCATGCCGGTCGGTGGGGAAACACTGAAGCTTTCTTT
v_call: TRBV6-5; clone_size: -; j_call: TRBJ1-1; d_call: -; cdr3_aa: CASSPASMNTEAFF; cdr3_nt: TGTGCCAGCAGTCCAGCCTCGATGAACACTGAAGCTTTCTTT
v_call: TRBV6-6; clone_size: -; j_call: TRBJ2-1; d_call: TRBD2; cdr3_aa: CASTPSGRANEQFF; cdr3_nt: TGTGCCAGCACACCGAGCGGGAGGGCGAATGAGCAGTTCTTC
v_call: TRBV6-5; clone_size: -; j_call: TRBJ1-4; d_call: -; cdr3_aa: CASSYSDNWEKLFF; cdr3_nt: TGTGCCAGCAGTTACTCGGACAACTGGGAAAAACTGTTTTTT
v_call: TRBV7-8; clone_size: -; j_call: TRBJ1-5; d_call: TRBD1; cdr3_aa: CASSEGQGRQPQHF; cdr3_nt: TGTGCCAGCAGCGAAGGACAGGGACGTCAGCCCCAGCATTTT
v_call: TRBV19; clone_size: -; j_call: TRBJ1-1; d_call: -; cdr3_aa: CASSIEGWTPFF; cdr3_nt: TGTGCCAGTAGTATAGAAGGGTGGACCCCTTTCTTT
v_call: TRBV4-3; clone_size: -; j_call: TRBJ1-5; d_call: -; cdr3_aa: CASSQDYGLRGGNQPQHF; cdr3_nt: TGCGCCAGCAGCCAAGACTACGGGCTCCGTGGGGGCAATCAGCCCCAGCATTTT
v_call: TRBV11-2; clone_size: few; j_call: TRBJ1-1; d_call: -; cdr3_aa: CASSLDQSGRAFF; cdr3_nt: TGTGCCAGCAGCTTAGATCAATCCGGGAGAGCTTTCTTT
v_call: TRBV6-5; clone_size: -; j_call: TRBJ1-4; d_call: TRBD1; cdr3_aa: CASTHGDRAIEKLFF; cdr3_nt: TGTGCCAGCACCCATGGGGACAGGGCGATTGAAAAACTGTTTTTT
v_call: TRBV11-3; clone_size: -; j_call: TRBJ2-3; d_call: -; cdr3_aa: CASSLGGRELAGTDTQYF; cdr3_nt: TGTGCCAGCAGCTTAGGGGGGCGGGAGCTAGCCGGGACAGATACGCAGTATTTT
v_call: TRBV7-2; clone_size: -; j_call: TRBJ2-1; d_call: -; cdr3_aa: CASSFRRAGDNEQFF; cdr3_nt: TGTGCCAGCAGCTTTAGGAGGGCAGGGGACAATGAGCAGTTCTTC
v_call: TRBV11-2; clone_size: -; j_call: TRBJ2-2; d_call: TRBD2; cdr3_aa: CASSPGLAGANTGELFF; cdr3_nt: TGTGCCAGCAGCCCGGGACTAGCGGGGGCGAACACCGGGGAGCTGTTTTTT
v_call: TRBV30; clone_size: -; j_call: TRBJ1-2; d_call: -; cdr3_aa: CAWSVRDLRGYTF; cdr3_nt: TGTGCCTGGAGTGTACGGGATCTTAGGGGCTACACCTTC
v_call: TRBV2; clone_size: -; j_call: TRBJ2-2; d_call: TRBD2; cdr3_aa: CASSGTSGTAGELFF; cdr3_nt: TGTGCCAGCAGTGGGACTAGCGGGACGGCCGGGGAGCTGTTTTTT
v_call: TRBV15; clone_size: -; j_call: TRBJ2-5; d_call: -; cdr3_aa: CATRLAGETQYF; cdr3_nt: TGTGCCACCAGACTCGCAGGGGAGACCCAGTACTTC
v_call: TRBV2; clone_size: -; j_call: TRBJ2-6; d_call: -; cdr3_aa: CASDLLDGANVLTF; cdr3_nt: TGTGCCAGCGACCTTCTTGATGGGGCCAACGTCCTGACTTTC
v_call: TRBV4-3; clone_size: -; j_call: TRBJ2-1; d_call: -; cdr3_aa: CASPFLGHEQFF; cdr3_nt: TGCGCCAGCCCTTTCTTGGGGCATGAGCAGTTCTTC
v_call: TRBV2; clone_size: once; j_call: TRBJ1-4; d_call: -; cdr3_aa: CASTKGGTPNEKLFF; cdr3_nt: TGTGCCAGCACCAAGGGGGGGACTCCTAATGAAAAACTGTTTTTT
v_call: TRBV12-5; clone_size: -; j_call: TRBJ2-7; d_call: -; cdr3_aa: CASGLGQGYEQYF; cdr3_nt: TGTGCTAGTGGTTTGGGACAAGGATACGAGCAGTACTTC
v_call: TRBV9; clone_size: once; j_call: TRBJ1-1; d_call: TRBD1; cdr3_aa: CASSVGPGTGDGWGEAFF; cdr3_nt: TGTGCCAGCAGCGTGGGCCCCGGGACAGGGGACGGGTGGGGTGAAGCTTTCTTT
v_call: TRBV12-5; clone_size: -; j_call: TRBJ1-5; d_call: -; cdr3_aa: CASGLVRTQGGNQPQHF; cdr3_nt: TGTGCTAGTGGTTTGGTAAGGACCCAGGGCGGGAATCAGCCCCAGCATTTT
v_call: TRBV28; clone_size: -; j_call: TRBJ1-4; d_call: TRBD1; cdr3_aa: CASSSPGTGGTNEKLFF; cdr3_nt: TGTGCCAGCAGTTCTCCCGGGACAGGGGGAACTAATGAAAAACTGTTTTTT
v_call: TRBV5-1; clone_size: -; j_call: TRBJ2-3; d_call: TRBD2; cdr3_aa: CASTAGAGTDTQYF; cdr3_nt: TGCGCCAGTACAGCGGGAGCCGGCACAGATACGCAGTATTTT
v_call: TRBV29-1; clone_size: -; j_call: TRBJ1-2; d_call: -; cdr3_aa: CSVRQGLGYGYTF; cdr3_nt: TGCAGCGTTCGGCAGGGGCTCGGCTATGGCTACACCTTC
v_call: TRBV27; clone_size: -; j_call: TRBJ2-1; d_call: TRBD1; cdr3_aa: CASSLYPIGTGYNEQFF; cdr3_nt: TGTGCCAGCAGTTTGTACCCCATAGGGACAGGGTACAATGAGCAGTTCTTC
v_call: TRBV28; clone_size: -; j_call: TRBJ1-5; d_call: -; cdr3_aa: CASRSNQPQHF; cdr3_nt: TGTGCCAGCAGGAGCAATCAGCCCCAGCATTTT
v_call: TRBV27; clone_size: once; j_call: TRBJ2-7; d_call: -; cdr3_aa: CASSPTLGLFLSYEQYF; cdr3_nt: TGTGCCAGCAGTCCAACGCTAGGGTTGTTCCTTTCCTACGAGCAGTACTTC
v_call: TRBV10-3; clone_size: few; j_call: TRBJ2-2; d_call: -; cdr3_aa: CAITGTPNTGELFF; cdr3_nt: TGTGCCATCACCGGGACACCTAACACCGGGGAGCTGTTTTTT
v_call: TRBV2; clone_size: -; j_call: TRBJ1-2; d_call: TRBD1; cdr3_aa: CASSDRAGDGYTF; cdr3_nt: TGTGCCAGCAGCGACAGGGCCGGAGATGGCTACACCTTC